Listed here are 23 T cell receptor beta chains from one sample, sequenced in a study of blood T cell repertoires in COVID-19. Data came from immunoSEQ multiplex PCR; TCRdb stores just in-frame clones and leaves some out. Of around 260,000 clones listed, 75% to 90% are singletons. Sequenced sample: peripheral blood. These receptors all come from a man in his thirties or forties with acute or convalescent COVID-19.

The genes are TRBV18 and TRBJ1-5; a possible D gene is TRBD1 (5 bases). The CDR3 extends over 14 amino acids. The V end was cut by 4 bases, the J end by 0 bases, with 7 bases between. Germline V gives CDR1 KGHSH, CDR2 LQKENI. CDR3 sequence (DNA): TGTGCCAGCTCACTACAGGCTAGCAATCAGCCCCAGCATTTT. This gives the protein CASSLQASNQPQHF.

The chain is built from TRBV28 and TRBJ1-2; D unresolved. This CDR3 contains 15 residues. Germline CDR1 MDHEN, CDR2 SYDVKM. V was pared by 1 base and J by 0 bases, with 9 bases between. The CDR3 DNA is TGTGCCAGCAGTTTATTACGCAGATCTAACTATGGCTACACCTTC. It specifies CASSLLRRSNYGYTF.

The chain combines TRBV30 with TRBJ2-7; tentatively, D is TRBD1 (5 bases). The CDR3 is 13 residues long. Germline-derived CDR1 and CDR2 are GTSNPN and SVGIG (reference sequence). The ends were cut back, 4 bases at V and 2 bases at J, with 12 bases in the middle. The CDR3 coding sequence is TGTGCCTGGACGGCGGACACCCCCTACGAGCAGTACTTC. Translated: CAWTADTPYEQYF.

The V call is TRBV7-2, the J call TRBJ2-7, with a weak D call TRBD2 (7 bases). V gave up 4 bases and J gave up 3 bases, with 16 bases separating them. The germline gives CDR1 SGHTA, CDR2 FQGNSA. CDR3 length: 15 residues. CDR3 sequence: CASSWGGQGFYEQYF. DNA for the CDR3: TGTGCCAGCAGCTGGGGGGGACAAGGTTTCTACGAGCAGTACTTC.

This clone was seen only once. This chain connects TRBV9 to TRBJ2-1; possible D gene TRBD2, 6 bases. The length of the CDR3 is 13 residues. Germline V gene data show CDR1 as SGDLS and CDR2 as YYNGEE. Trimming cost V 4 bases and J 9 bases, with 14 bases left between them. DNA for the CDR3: TGTGCCAGCAGCCTCTATCGGGGGAGTGAGCAGTTCTTC. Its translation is CASSLYRGSEQFF. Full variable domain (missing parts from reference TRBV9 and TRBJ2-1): DSGVTQTPKHLITATGQRVTLRCSPRSGDLSVYWYQQSLDQGLQFLIQYYNGEERAKGNILERFSAQQFPDLHSELNLSSLELGDSALYFCASSLYRGSEQFFGPGTRLTVL.

The CDR3 here is CASRKSSRQGSGANVLTF. The CDR3, as DNA: TGTGCCAGTAGAAAATCCTCGCGACAGGGTTCTGGGGCCAACGTCCTGACTTTC. The chain uses TRBV19 and TRBJ2-6; the match to TRBD1 covers 7 bases. J gave up 1 base and V 6 bases, and 12 bases lay outside the gene matches. The CDR3 runs 18 residues. Germline V gene data show CDR1 as LNHDA and CDR2 as SQIVND (reference sequence).

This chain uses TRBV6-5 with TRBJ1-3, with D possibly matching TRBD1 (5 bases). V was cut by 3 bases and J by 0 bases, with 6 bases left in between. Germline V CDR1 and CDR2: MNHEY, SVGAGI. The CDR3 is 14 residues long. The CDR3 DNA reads TGTGCCAGCAGTTATGGGGCCTCTGGAAACACCATATATTTT. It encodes CASSYGASGNTIYF.

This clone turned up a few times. CDR3 sequence: CASSPGILYNEQFF. In nucleotides, the CDR3 is TGTGCCAGTAGCCCCGGGATCCTTTACAATGAGCAGTTCTTC. The rearrangement links TRBV19 to TRBJ2-1; TRBD2 might be the D (5 bases). The germline gives CDR1 LNHDA, CDR2 SQIVND (reference sequence). With 6 bases removed from V and 4 bases from J, the gap between germline ends came to 13 bases. The CDR3 has 14 amino acids.

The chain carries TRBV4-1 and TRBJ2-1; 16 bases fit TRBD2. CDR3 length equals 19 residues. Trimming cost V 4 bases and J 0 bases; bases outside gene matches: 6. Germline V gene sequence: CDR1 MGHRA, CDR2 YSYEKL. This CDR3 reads CASSLTGTSGGGSYNEQFF. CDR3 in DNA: TGCGCCAGCAGCCTAACCGGGACTAGCGGGGGGGGCTCCTACAATGAGCAGTTCTTC.

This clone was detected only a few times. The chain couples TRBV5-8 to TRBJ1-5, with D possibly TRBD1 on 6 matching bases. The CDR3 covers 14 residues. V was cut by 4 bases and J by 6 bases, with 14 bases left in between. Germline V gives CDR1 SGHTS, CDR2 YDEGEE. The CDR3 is CASSMTGPSQPQHF. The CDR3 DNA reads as TGTGCCAGCAGCATGACAGGCCCGAGTCAGCCCCAGCATTTT.

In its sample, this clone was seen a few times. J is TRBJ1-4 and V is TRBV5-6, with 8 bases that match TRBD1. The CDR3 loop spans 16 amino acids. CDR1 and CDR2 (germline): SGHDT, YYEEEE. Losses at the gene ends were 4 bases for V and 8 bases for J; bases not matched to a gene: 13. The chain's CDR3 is CASSSTDRGGFEKLFF. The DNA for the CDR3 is TGTGCCAGCAGCAGTACTGACAGGGGAGGATTCGAAAAACTGTTTTTT. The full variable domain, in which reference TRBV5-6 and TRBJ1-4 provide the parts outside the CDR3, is DAGVTQSPTHLIKTRGQQVTLRCSPKSGHDTVSWYQQALGQGPQFIFQYYEEEERQRGNFPDRFSGHQFPNYSSELNVNALLLGDSALYLCASSSTDRGGFEKLFFGSGTQLSVL.

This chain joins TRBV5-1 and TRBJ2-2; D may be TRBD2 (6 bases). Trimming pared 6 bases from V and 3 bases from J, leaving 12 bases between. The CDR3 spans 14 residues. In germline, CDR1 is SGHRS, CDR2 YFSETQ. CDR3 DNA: TGCGCCAGCACGGCTAGCGTCGACACCGGGGAGCTGTTTTTT. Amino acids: CASTASVDTGELFF.

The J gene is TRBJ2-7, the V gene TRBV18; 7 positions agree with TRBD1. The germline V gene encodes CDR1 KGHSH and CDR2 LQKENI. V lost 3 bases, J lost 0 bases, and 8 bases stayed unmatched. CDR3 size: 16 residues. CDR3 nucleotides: TGTGCCAGCTCACCGGGACAGTATACTCACTCCTACGAGCAGTACTTC. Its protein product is CASSPGQYTHSYEQYF.

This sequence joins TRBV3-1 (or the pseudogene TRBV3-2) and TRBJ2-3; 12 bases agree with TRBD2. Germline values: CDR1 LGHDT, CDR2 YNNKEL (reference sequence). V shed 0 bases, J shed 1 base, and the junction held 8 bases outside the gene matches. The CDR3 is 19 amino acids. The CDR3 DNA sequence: TGTGCCAGCAGCCAAGATTTGACTAGCGGGAGTGATCGCACAGATACGCAGTATTTT. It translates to CASSQDLTSGSDRTDTQYF.

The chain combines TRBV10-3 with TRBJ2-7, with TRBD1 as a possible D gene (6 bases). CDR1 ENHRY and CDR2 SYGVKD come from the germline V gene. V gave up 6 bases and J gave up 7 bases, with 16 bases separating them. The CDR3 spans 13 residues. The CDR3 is CAISIEQGQEQYF. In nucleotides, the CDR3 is TGTGCCATCAGCATTGAACAGGGACAAGAGCAGTACTTC.

CDR3 residues: CASSLVGGGISQQYF. DNA of the CDR3: TGTGCCAGCAGCCTGGTAGGGGGGGGAATTAGCCAGCAGTACTTC. The rearrangement joins TRBV5-4 to TRBJ2-7; D is possibly TRBD2 (7 bases). V was pared by 4 bases and J by 8 bases, with 22 bases between. Germline-derived CDR1 and CDR2 are SGHNT and YYREEE (reference sequence). The CDR3 is 15 residues long.

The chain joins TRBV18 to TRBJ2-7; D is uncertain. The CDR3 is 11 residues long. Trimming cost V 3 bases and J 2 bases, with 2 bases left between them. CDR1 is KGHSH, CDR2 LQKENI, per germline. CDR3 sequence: CASSPAYEQYF. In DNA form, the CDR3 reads TGTGCCAGCTCACCCGCCTACGAGCAGTACTTC.

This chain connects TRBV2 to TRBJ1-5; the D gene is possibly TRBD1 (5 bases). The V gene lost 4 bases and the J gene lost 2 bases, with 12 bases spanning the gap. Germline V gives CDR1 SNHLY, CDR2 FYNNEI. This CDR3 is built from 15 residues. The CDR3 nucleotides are TGTGCCAGCAGTGCGCGGGGGAGAGGCAATCAGCCCCAGCATTTT. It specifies CASSARGRGNQPQHF.

The CDR3 DNA is TGTGCCAGCAGCTCGCCTGTCAGCTCCTACAATGAGCAGTTCTTC. Amino acid sequence: CASSSPVSSYNEQFF. The V and J genes are TRBV13 and TRBJ2-1; D unresolved. The CDR3 covers 15 residues. The V and J ends lost 4 bases and 0 bases respectively, with 10 bases between them. CDR1 and CDR2 from the germline V gene are PRHDT and FYEKMQ (reference sequence).

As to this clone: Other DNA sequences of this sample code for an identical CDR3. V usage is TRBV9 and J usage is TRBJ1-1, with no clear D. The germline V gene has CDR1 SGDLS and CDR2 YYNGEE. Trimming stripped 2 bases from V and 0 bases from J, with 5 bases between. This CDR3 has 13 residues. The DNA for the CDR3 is TGTGCCAGCAGCGTCCAGGTGAACACTGAAGCTTTCTTT. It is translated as CASSVQVNTEAFF.

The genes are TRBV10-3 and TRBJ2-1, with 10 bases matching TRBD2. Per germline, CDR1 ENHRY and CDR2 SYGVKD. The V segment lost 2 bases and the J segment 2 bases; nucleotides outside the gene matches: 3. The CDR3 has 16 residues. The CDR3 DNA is TGTGCCATCAGTGAGACAGCGGGAGGGGCCTACAATGAGCAGTTCTTC. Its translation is CAISETAGGAYNEQFF.

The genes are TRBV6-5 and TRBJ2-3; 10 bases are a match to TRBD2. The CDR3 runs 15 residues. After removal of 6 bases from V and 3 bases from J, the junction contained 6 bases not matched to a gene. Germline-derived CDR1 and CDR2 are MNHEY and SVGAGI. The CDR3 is CASSQNSGGTDTQYF. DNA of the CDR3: TGTGCCAGCAGCCAAAATAGCGGGGGGACAGATACGCAGTATTTT.

CDR3 loop: CASSSVGTGKPEAFF. CDR3 coding DNA: TGTGCCAGCTCCTCAGTCGGGACAGGGAAGCCTGAAGCTTTCTTT. The gene calls are TRBV18 and TRBJ1-1, with 9 bases identical to TRBD1. The CDR3 consists of 15 residues. Germline V gene sequence: CDR1 KGHSH, CDR2 LQKENI. Losses at the gene ends were 6 bases for V and 6 bases for J; bases not matched to a gene: 11.